This TCR beta chain was sequenced during a study of blood T cell repertoires in COVID-19. The wider study: Specimens from acute and convalescent COVID-19 originated in the United States, Italy and Spain. The cDNA or gDNA used as material had been derived from T cells, B-cell-depleted T cells, or PBMCs.

Germline lookup yields CDR1 SNHLY and CDR2 FYNNEI. This CDR3 is 14 amino acids long. V was clipped by 6 bases and J by 7 bases; unmatched bases: 7. This clone showed up just a few times. Only in-frame clones appear in the TCRdb table, and some are missing; sequencing was by immunoSEQ multiplex PCR. The sample lists roughly 100,000 clones; more than 80% were seen once. The sequenced sample was peripheral blood. The source of this sequence is a woman in her sixties or seventies with acute or convalescent COVID-19. The V and J genes are TRBV2 and TRBJ1-2; TRBD1 aligns across 11 bases. Here the CDR3 reads CASRADRGQSGYTF. The CDR3 nucleotides read TGTGCCAGCAGAGCGGACAGGGGGCAGTCTGGCTACACCTTC.